One sample yielded the 4 T cell receptor beta chains listed below, sequenced in a study of blood T cell repertoires in COVID-19. Sequencing was performed with immunoSEQ multiplex PCR; in TCRdb, only in-frame clones are kept and a portion is missing. This repertoire shows around 80,000 clones, roughly 77% found once; its top ten account for 5% to 6%. Sequencing was carried out using peripheral blood. The receptors were sampled from a man aged 50 to 59 with active or convalescent COVID-19.

V gene TRBV15 combines with J gene TRBJ2-1; D may be TRBD2 (6 bases). V was shortened by 0 bases and J by 6 bases, with 15 bases between the two germline ends. CDR1 and CDR2 (germline): LNHNV, YYDKDF (reference sequence). The CDR3 is made up of 16 amino acids. This CDR3 is CATSRERQAGFNEQFF. The CDR3 coding sequence is TGTGCCACCAGCAGAGAAAGACAAGCGGGCTTCAATGAGCAGTTCTTC.

The J gene is TRBJ1-5, the V gene TRBV5-5; unclear D gene. V lost 0 bases and J lost 7, with 14 bases in between. Germline loops: CDR1 SGHKS, CDR2 YYEKEE (reference sequence). This CDR3 has 15 residues. Here the CDR3 reads CASSLEEGGGQPQHF. CDR3 sequence (DNA): TGTGCCAGCAGCTTGGAGGAGGGAGGAGGCCAGCCCCAGCATTTT. The complete variable domain, with remaining parts taken from reference TRBV5-5 and TRBJ1-5, reads DAGVTQSPTHLIKTRGQQVTLRCSPISGHKSVSWYQQVLGQGPQFIFQYYEKEERGRGNFPDRFSARQFPNYSSELNVNALLLGDSALYLCASSLEEGGGQPQHFGDGTRLSIL.

The V gene is TRBV7-9, the J gene TRBJ2-2, with D perhaps TRBD2 (6 bases). The germline gives CDR1 SEHNR, CDR2 FQNEAQ (reference sequence). The CDR3 spans 15 residues. Trimming cost V 5 bases and J 4 bases, with 14 bases left between them. CDR3 loop: CASSPAGPFTGELFF. The CDR3 DNA sequence: TGTGCCAGCAGCCCCGCGGGACCATTCACCGGGGAGCTGTTTTTT. The whole variable domain, remainder taken from reference TRBV7-9 and TRBJ2-2, is DTGVSQNPRHKITKRGQNVTFRCDPISEHNRLYWYRQTLGQGPEFLTYFQNEAQLEKSRLLSDRFSAERPKGSFSTLEIQRTEQGDSAMYLCASSPAGPFTGELFFGEGSRLTVL.

V gene TRBV5-4 combines with J gene TRBJ2-7, with D hard to call. Germline lookup yields CDR1 SGHNT and CDR2 YYREEE (reference sequence). The CDR3 spans 14 residues. The V and J ends lost 1 base and 3 bases respectively, with 11 bases between them. This CDR3 reads CASSLFAGRYEQYF. CDR3 nucleotide sequence: TGTGCCAGCAGCTTGTTTGCAGGCCGCTACGAGCAGTACTTC. Supplemented by reference TRBV5-4 and TRBJ2-7, the full variable domain reads ETGVTQSPTHLIKTRGQQVTLRCSSQSGHNTVSWYQQALGQGPQFIFQYYREEENGRGNFPPRFSGLQFPNYSSELNVNALELDDSALYLCASSLFAGRYEQYFGPGTRLTVT.